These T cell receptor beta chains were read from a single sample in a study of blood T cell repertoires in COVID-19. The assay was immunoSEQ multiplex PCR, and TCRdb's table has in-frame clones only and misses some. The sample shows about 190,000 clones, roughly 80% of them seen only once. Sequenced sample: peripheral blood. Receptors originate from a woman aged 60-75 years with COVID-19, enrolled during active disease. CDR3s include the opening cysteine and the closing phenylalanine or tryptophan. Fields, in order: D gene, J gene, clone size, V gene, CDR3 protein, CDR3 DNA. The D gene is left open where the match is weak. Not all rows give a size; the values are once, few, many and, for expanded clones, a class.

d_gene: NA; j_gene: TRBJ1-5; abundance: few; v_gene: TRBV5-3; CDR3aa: CARSLPLYREPKPQHF; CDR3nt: TGTGCCAGAAGCTTGCCCCTTTACAGGGAGCCTAAGCCCCAGCATTTT
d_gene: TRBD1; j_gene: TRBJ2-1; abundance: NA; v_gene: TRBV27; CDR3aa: CASGADRGHSYNEQFF; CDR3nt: TGTGCCAGCGGGGCGGACAGGGGGCACTCCTACAATGAGCAGTTCTTC
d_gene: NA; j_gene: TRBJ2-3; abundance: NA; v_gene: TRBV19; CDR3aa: CASSSPGRTDTQYF; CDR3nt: TGTGCCAGTAGTAGCCCGGGGAGGACAGATACGCAGTATTTT
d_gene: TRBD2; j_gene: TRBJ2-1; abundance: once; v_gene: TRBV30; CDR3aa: CAWSVPSGIYNEQFF; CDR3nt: TGTGCCTGGAGTGTACCTAGCGGGATCTACAATGAGCAGTTCTTC
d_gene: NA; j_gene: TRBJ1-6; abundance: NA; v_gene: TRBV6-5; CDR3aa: CASSRRWAENSPLHF; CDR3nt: TGTGCCAGCAGTCGGCGCTGGGCAGAGAATTCACCCCTCCACTTT
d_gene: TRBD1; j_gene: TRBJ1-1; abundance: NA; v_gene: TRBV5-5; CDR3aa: CASSLGTGNTEAFF; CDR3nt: TGTGCCAGCAGCTTGGGGACAGGGAACACTGAAGCTTTCTTT
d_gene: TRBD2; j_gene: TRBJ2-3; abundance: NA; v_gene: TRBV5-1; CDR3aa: CASSLRLAGASTDTQYF; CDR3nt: TGCGCCAGCAGCTTACGACTAGCGGGGGCCAGCACAGATACGCAGTATTTT
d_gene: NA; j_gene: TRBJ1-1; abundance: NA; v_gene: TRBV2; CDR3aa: CASNGGRGAFF; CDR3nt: TGTGCCAGCAACGGGGGGCGTGGAGCTTTCTTT
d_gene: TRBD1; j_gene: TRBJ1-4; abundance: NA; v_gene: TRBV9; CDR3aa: CASSEGDRREKLFF; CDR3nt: TGTGCCAGCAGCGAGGGGGACAGAAGAGAAAAACTGTTTTTT
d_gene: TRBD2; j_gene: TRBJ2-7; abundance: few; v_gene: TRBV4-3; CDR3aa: CASSQEGLAGGEEQYF; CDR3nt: TGCGCCAGCAGCCAAGAAGGACTAGCGGGAGGCGAGGAGCAGTACTTC
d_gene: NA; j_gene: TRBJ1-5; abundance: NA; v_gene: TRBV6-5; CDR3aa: CAATRDGNQPQHF; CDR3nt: TGTGCCGCCACCAGGGATGGCAATCAGCCCCAGCATTTT
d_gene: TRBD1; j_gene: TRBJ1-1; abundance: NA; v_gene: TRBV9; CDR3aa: CASSVGGTGEAFF; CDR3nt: TGTGCCAGCAGCGTAGGGGGGACAGGTGAAGCTTTCTTT
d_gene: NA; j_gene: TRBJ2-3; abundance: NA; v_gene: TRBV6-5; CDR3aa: CASSYSITDTQYF; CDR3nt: TGTGCCAGCAGTTACTCCATCACAGATACGCAGTATTTT
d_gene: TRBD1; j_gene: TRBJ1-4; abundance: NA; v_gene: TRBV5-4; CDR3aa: CASSLGQGLGKLFF; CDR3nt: TGTGCCAGCAGCTTGGGACAGGGACTTGGAAAACTGTTTTTT
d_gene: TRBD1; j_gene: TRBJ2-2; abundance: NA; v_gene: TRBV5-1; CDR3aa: CASSSSGTGRAGELFF; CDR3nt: TGCGCCAGCAGCTCATCAGGGACAGGTCGAGCCGGGGAGCTGTTTTTT
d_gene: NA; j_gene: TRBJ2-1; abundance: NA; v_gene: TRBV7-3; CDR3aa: CASSLISAGVNEQFF; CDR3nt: TGTGCCAGCAGCTTAATAAGTGCAGGGGTCAATGAGCAGTTCTTC
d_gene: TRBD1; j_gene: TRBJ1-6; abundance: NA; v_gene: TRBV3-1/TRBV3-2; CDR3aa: CASSQGQGVNSPLHF; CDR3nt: TGTGCCAGCAGCCAAGGACAGGGCGTTAATTCACCCCTCCACTTT
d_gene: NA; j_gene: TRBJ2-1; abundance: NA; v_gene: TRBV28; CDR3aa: CASRAGGINNEQFF; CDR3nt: TGTGCCAGCCGGGCAGGGGGGATCAACAATGAGCAGTTCTTC
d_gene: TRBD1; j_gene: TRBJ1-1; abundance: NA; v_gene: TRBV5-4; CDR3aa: CASSLTGDLNTEAFF; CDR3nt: TGTGCCAGCAGCCTGACAGGGGATTTGAACACTGAAGCTTTCTTT
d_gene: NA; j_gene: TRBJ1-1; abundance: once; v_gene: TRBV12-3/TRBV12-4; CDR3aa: CASRSLRDTEAFF; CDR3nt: TGTGCCAGCAGATCCCTGAGGGACACTGAAGCTTTCTTT
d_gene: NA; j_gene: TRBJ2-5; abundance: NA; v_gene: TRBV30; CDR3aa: CAWSTAVEWQETQYF; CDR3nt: TGTGCCTGGAGTACAGCGGTAGAATGGCAAGAGACCCAGTACTTC
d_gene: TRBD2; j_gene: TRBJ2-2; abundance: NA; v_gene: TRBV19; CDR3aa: CASSQLAGAANTGELFF; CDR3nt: TGTGCCAGTAGTCAACTAGCGGGAGCCGCGAACACCGGGGAGCTGTTTTTT
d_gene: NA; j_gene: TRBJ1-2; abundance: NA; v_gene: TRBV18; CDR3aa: CASSPPDRYREFGYTF; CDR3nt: TGTGCCAGCTCACCACCGGACAGATATCGAGAGTTTGGCTACACCTTC
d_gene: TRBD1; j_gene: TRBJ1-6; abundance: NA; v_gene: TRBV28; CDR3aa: CASSTTGDNSPLHF; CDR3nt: TGTGCCAGCAGTACTACAGGGGACAATTCACCCCTCCACTTT
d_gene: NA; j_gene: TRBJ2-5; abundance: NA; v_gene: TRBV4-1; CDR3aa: CASSPPNYFETQYF; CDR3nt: TGCGCCAGCAGCCCCCCGAATTACTTCGAGACCCAGTACTTC
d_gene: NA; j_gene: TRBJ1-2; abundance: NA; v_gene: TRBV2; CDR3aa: CASSEPKGELSYGYTF; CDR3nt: TGTGCCAGCAGTGAACCCAAAGGGGAACTCTCCTATGGCTACACCTTC
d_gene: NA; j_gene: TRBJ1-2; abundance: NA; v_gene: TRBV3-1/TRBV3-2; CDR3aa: CASSQVPGGTYGYTF; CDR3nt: TGTGCCAGCAGCCAAGTACCCGGGGGTACCTATGGCTACACCTTC
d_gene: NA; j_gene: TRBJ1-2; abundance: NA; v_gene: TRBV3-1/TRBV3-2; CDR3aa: CASSQQGFGYTF; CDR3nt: TGTGCCAGCAGCCAACAGGGATTCGGCTACACCTTC
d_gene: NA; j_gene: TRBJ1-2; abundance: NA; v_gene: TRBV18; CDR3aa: CANRTYGYTF; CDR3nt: TGTGCCAACCGAACATATGGCTACACCTTC